This T cell receptor (beta chain) was recorded in a study of graft-versus-host responses after intestinal transplantation. Looking at the study overall: Each of the recipients got a multivisceral, liver-intestinal, or isolated intestinal transplant.

Sequencing used immunoSEQ multiplex PCR; TCRdb keeps in-frame clones, though not all of them. Of tens of thousands of clones in the sample, 70% to 90% are singletons; the top ten hold around 1.1%. The CDR3 has 14 residues. V was pared by 1 base and J by 2 bases, with 10 bases between. Looked up from germline, CDR1 is SGHKS and CDR2 is YYEKEE (reference sequence). The rearrangement links TRBV5-5 to TRBJ2-7, with D perhaps assigned TRBD1 or TRBD2 (5 bases each). The origin of this receptor is a human patient who received an intestinal transplant, so some T cells may come from the graft donor. Sequencing was performed on PBMCs, taken around 29 days after intestinal transplant. The CDR3 reads CASSLWDPTYEQYF. CDR3 DNA: TGTGCCAGCAGCTTGTGGGACCCAACCTACGAGCAGTACTTC.